The 15 T cell receptor beta chains below all came from one sample that was sequenced in a study of T cells in Graves' hyperthyroidism and ophthalmopathy. Template material for amplifying TCR beta CDR3 regions consisted of RNA transcripts. HTBI primers drove first-round RT-PCR of the TCR CDR3. One entry per CDR3 protein, called by TCRdb with MiXCR from the multiplex PCR reads. The table shows 490,000 or so distinct CDR3 sequences, with 46% occurring only once. The sequenced material came from peripheral blood or thyroid tissue (not recorded which). The source is an adult woman with Graves' disease, either hyperthyroidism or ophthalmopathy (not recorded which).

This clonotype was found a few times. The chain uses TRBV7-9 and TRBJ1-5, with no clear D. CDR3 length: 12 residues. The V end was cut by 4 bases, the J end by 4 bases, with 5 bases between. Germline V CDR1 and CDR2: SEHNR, FQNEAQ (reference sequence). The CDR3 spells CASSSNNQPQHF. The CDR3 nucleotides read TGTGCCAGCAGCTCCAATAATCAGCCCCAGCATTTT. Full variable domain (remainder filled in from reference TRBV7-9 and TRBJ1-5): DTGVSQNPRHKITKRGQNVTFRCDPISEHNRLYWYRQTLGQGPEFLTYFQNEAQLEKSRLLSDRFSAERPKGSFSTLEIQRTEQGDSAMYLCASSSNNQPQHFGDGTRLSIL.

This clonotype was seen at least ten times. The chain combines TRBV19 with TRBJ1-2; D ambiguous. This CDR3 region has 12 residues. The V and J ends lost 4 bases and 8 bases respectively, with 11 bases between them. Germline lookup yields CDR1 LNHDA and CDR2 SQIVND (reference sequence). CDR3 amino acids: CASSRPAGGYTF. CDR3 DNA sequence: TGTGCCAGTAGTAGACCGGCGGGAGGCTACACCTTC.

The chain has TRBV4-1 and TRBJ2-7; D may be TRBD2 (5 bases). The germline CDR1 and CDR2 sequences are MGHRA and YSYEKL. Trimming removed 2 bases from V and 7 bases from J, with 21 bases in between. The CDR3 sequence is 16 residues long. Here the CDR3 DNA reads TGCGCCAGCAGCCAAAGCCCGCGGGCCCTTCCGGGGGAGCAGTACTTC. This encodes CASSQSPRALPGEQYF.

Comment on this clonotype: One end of the junction fails to match germline, which may point to a read error. The CDR3 coding sequence is TGTGCCAGCAGTTGGGGAGCGGACACCCGGGAGCTGTTTTTT. As protein: CASSWGADTRELFF. The chain links TRBV28 to TRBJ2-2; possibly TRBD1 or TRBD2 for D (5 bases each). The CDR3 runs to 14 residues. Germline assignment: CDR1 MDHEN and CDR2 SYDVKM.

This clonotype was recorded only once. This chain uses TRBV7-2 with TRBJ1-4; weak D call: TRBD1 (6 bases). The V gene lost 5 bases and the J gene lost 4 bases, with 14 bases spanning the gap. The germline CDR1 and CDR2 sequences are SGHTA and FQGNSA. This CDR3 comprises 15 residues. The CDR3, as DNA: TGTGCCAGCAGCACGAGACAGGCCATTAATGAAAAACTGTTTTTT. The encoded protein is CASSTRQAINEKLFF.

This clonotype has more than one count but fewer than ten. This chain joins TRBV15 and TRBJ2-5, with 8 bases aligning to TRBD2. Trimming at V came to 0 bases and at J to 0 bases, leaving 6 bases not matched to a gene. Germline CDR1 reads LNHNV; CDR2 reads YYDKDF (reference sequence). The CDR3 is made up of 17 amino acids. This CDR3 reads CATSREWSSGDQETQYF. The CDR3 coding sequence is TGTGCCACCAGCAGAGAATGGAGTAGCGGGGACCAAGAGACCCAGTACTTC. Complete variable domain (other parts from reference TRBV15 and TRBJ2-5): DAMVIQNPRYQVTQFGKPVTLSCSQTLNHNVMYWYQQKSSQAPKLLFHYYDKDFNNEADTPDNFQSRRPNTSFCFLDIRSPGLGDTAMYLCATSREWSSGDQETQYFGPGTRLLVL.

The sample holds a few counts of this clonotype. The chain is built from TRBV2 and TRBJ2-7, with 9 bases aligning to TRBD2. The CDR3 spans 14 residues. Trimming cost V 3 bases and J 4 bases; bases outside gene matches: 4. Germline CDR1 and CDR2: SNHLY and FYNNEI. The CDR3 spells CASSDISGSYEQYF. The CDR3 DNA sequence: TGTGCCAGCAGTGATATTAGCGGGAGTTACGAGCAGTACTTC.

This clonotype was counted many times. The chain joins TRBV7-9 to TRBJ2-2; D remains ambiguous. Deletions cut 2 bases from V and 7 bases from J, with 2 bases between. CDR1 and CDR2 from the germline V gene are SEHNR and FQNEAQ (reference sequence). The CDR3 has 11 residues. CDR3 protein: CASSLLGELFF. The CDR3 coding sequence is TGTGCCAGCAGCTTACTCGGGGAGCTGTTTTTT.

This chain joins TRBV29-1 and TRBJ2-7; 7 bases line up with TRBD1. The CDR3 has 13 residues. With 0 bases clipped from V and 5 bases from J, the junction kept 4 bases outside the gene matches. Germline V lookup: CDR1 SQVTM, CDR2 ANQGSEA. CDR3 DNA: TGCAGCGTTGAAGATAACAGGGGAAACGAGCAGTACTTC. It yields the protein CSVEDNRGNEQYF.

The chain recombines TRBV29-1 with TRBJ2-5, with D uncertain. Per germline, CDR1 SQVTM and CDR2 ANQGSEA. This CDR3 has 12 amino acids. The V gene lost 4 bases and the J gene lost 4 bases, with 10 bases spanning the gap. CDR3 nucleotide sequence: TGCAGCGTTGGCTTCGTCGCAGAGACCCAGTACTTC. It specifies CSVGFVAETQYF.

This clonotype was counted between two and nine times. V is TRBV29-1 and J is TRBJ1-1; D perhaps matches TRBD1 (5 bases). Per the germline V gene, CDR1 is SQVTM and CDR2 is ANQGSEA. The germline V and J ends were trimmed by 5 bases and 2 bases, with 9 bases remaining between them. The CDR3 consists of 12 residues. The CDR3 coding sequence is TGCAGCGTTCCGGGGCTTAACACTGAAGCTTTCTTT. It is translated as CSVPGLNTEAFF.

CDR3: CASVVWGTNTEAFF. The CDR3 DNA reads as TGTGCCAGCGTTGTGTGGGGTACGAACACTGAAGCTTTCTTT. The rearrangement links TRBV25-1 to TRBJ1-1; unclear D gene. Between the trimmed V and J ends, which lost 8 bases and 1 base, there was a span of 14 bases. CDR1 and CDR2 (germline): MGHDK, SYGVNS. The CDR3 is made up of 14 amino acids.

This clonotype came up a few times. The chain employs TRBV19 and TRBJ1-2; no definite D call. Germline V lookup: CDR1 LNHDA, CDR2 SQIVND (reference sequence). Deletions cut 11 bases from V and 7 bases from J, with 20 bases between. There are 13 residues in the CDR3. The CDR3, as DNA: TGTGCCGCCAAACGGGTCGGGGTCTCTGGCTACACCTTC. This translates into CAAKRVGVSGYTF.

The rearrangement links TRBV2 to TRBJ2-6, with D hard to call. The CDR3 length is 14 residues. Germline V gene lookup returns CDR1 SNHLY and CDR2 FYNNEI. V lost 7 bases and J lost 1, with 8 bases in between. CDR3 in amino acids: CASISQSGANVLTF. The CDR3 DNA follows: TGTGCCAGCATTTCCCAATCTGGGGCCAACGTCCTGACTTTC.

This chain connects TRBV28 to TRBJ2-7, with TRBD1 identical over 9 bases. CDR3 length: 14 amino acids. The V gene end was trimmed by 8 bases and the J gene end by 2 bases; junction bases not matched to a gene: 7. CDR1 and CDR2 from the germline V gene are MDHEN and SYDVKM. The CDR3 nucleotides read TGTGCCAGCCGGGGACAGGGAGGGACCTACGAGCAGTACTTC. Translated: CASRGQGGTYEQYF.